A single sample is the source of the 19 T cell receptor beta chains below, sequenced in a study. Using its own MiXCR run on the 5' RACE reads, TCRdb lists one record per CDR3 protein. Of tens of thousands of distinct CDR3 sequences in the sample, about 20% were seen once. Sequenced input: memory CD4+ T cells sorted from a lymph node. Noted subset: memory CD4+ T cells, CD4+CD45RO+CD25-. The receptor source for this set is a female donor with breast cancer.

This clonotype turned up a few times. The chain has TRBV5-1 and TRBJ1-1; D possibly corresponds to TRBD1 (6 bases). Per germline, CDR1 SGHRS and CDR2 YFSETQ. Trimming took 3 bases from V and 9 from J, leaving 24 bases between them. This CDR3 is 16 amino acids long. CDR3 coding DNA: TGCGCCAGCAGCTCGGGGGCCGGTGGGGCCAACCCACAAGCTTTCTTT. It yields the protein CASSSGAGGANPQAFF. The full variable domain, its missing parts supplied by reference TRBV5-1 and TRBJ1-1, is KAGVTQTPRYLIKTRGQQVTLSCSPISGHRSVSWYQQTPGQGLQFLFEYFSETQRNKGNFPGRFSGRQFSNSRSEMNVSTLELGDSALYLCASSSGAGGANPQAFFGQGTRLTVV.

The table lists this clonotype with a few counts. The chain has TRBV24-1 and TRBJ2-2, with TRBD2 as a possible D gene (6 bases). CDR1 and CDR2 (germline): KGHDR, SFDVKD. V lost 4 bases and J 2 bases, leaving 19 bases between the germline ends. The length of the CDR3 is 18 residues. For the CDR3, the DNA is TGTGCCACCAGTGACACCAGACTAGGGAGCGGAAACACCGGGGAGCTGTTTTTT. It translates to CATSDTRLGSGNTGELFF.

This clonotype was observed a handful of times. The V call is TRBV7-3, the J call TRBJ1-6, with no clear D. In germline, CDR1 is SGHTA, CDR2 FQGTGA. V was shortened by 5 bases and J by 10 bases, with 12 bases between the two germline ends. This CDR3 has 13 residues. CDR3 region: CASSREPGSPLHF. The CDR3 bases are TGTGCCAGCAGCCGCGAACCCGGGTCACCCCTCCACTTT.

V and J are TRBV5-1 and TRBJ2-3; 8 bases agree with TRBD2. With V trimmed by 5 bases and J by 0 bases, 2 bases remained unmatched. Germline V gene sequence: CDR1 SGHRS, CDR2 YFSETQ. The length of the CDR3 is 14 residues. CDR3 residues: CASRAGASTDTQYF. The CDR3 DNA is TGCGCCAGCAGAGCGGGAGCTAGCACAGATACGCAGTATTTT. The full variable domain, rest sourced from reference TRBV5-1 and TRBJ2-3, is KAGVTQTPRYLIKTRGQQVTLSCSPISGHRSVSWYQQTPGQGLQFLFEYFSETQRNKGNFPGRFSGRQFSNSRSEMNVSTLELGDSALYLCASRAGASTDTQYFGPGTRLTVL.

This clonotype was recorded a few times. The chain is built from TRBV20-1 and TRBJ1-2; D is unclear. Germline CDR1 DFQATT, CDR2 SNEGSKA (reference sequence). Between the trimmed V and J ends, which lost 0 bases and 4 bases, there was a span of 9 bases. The CDR3 contains 13 residues. The DNA for the CDR3 is TGCAGTGCTAGAGATGCGGTCTCCTATGGCTACACCTTC. This gives the protein CSARDAVSYGYTF.

This clonotype was picked up a small number of times. The chain carries TRBV4-2 and TRBJ2-3; a weak D match, TRBD2 (6 bases). Germline lookup yields CDR1 LGHNA and CDR2 YNFKEQ. The length of the CDR3 is 16 residues. Trimming took off 1 base at V and 0 bases at J, with 11 bases between the two ends. The CDR3 DNA reads as TGTGCCAGCAGCCAAGTAGGAGCGGGTAGCACAGATACGCAGTATTTT. Its protein is CASSQVGAGSTDTQYF.

The V gene is TRBV7-3, the J gene TRBJ2-3; maybe TRBD2 (5 bases). The germline V gene has CDR1 SGHTA and CDR2 FQGTGA. The CDR3 loop spans 14 amino acids. V was pared by 5 bases and J by 10 bases, with 19 bases between. CDR3 in amino acids: CASSKTSDEDSQYF. CDR3 bases: TGTGCCAGCAGCAAAACTAGTGATGAGGATTCGCAGTATTTT.

This clonotype was recorded many times. V is TRBV5-1 and J is TRBJ2-1, with a weak D call TRBD2 (6 bases). Germline V CDR1 and CDR2: SGHRS, YFSETQ. Trimming removed 7 bases at V and 9 bases at J, with 17 bases between. This CDR3 region has 13 residues. CDR3: CASARDSHVEQFF. The CDR3 DNA follows: TGCGCCAGCGCACGGGACTCCCATGTTGAGCAGTTCTTC. The full variable domain, in which reference TRBV5-1 and TRBJ2-1 provide the parts outside the CDR3, is KAGVTQTPRYLIKTRGQQVTLSCSPISGHRSVSWYQQTPGQGLQFLFEYFSETQRNKGNFPGRFSGRQFSNSRSEMNVSTLELGDSALYLCASARDSHVEQFFGPGTRLTVL.

The chain links TRBV11-2 to TRBJ2-5; D remains ambiguous. The CDR3 contains 15 residues. The germline V gene encodes CDR1 SGHAT and CDR2 FQNNGV. Trimming took off 2 bases at V and 4 bases at J, with 14 bases between the two ends. For the CDR3, the DNA is TGTGCCAGCAGCTTAATGGCTATCCCGGGAGAGACCCAGTACTTC. Its translation: CASSLMAIPGETQYF.

This clonotype has at least ten counts. The chain links TRBV6-5 to TRBJ1-1; D uncertain. The CDR3 runs to 13 residues. Germline V gene data show CDR1 as MNHEY and CDR2 as SVGAGI. V was cut by 6 bases and J by 2 bases, with 10 bases left in between. CDR3 DNA sequence: TGTGCCAGCAGCCCCCTATTCAACACTGAAGCTTTCTTT. This codes for CASSPLFNTEAFF.

The gene calls are TRBV20-1 and TRBJ1-5; TRBD1 aligns across 7 bases. This CDR3 region has 15 residues. CDR1 DFQATT and CDR2 SNEGSKA come from the germline V gene (reference sequence). Trimming cost V 5 bases and J 2 bases; bases outside gene matches: 9. DNA of the CDR3: TGCAGTGCTTTGAAGGGGGCGTCAGGCAATCAGCCCCAGCATTTT. Translating it yields CSALKGASGNQPQHF.

The V gene is TRBV5-4, the J gene TRBJ2-2, with unresolved D. Trimming pared 6 bases from V and 6 bases from J, leaving 12 bases between. Germline CDR1 SGHNT, CDR2 YYREEE (reference sequence). This CDR3 is 13 amino acids long. CDR3 DNA: TGTGCCAGCACCCCCAGTGGGGCCGGGGAGCTGTTTTTT. It yields the protein CASTPSGAGELFF. The full variable domain, rest sourced from reference TRBV5-4 and TRBJ2-2, is ETGVTQSPTHLIKTRGQQVTLRCSSQSGHNTVSWYQQALGQGPQFIFQYYREEENGRGNFPPRFSGLQFPNYSSELNVNALELDDSALYLCASTPSGAGELFFGEGSRLTVL.

This clonotype was counted at least ten times. The chain links TRBV6-1 to TRBJ2-3, with D maybe TRBD2 (7 bases). The CDR3 is made up of 13 amino acids. V lost 10 bases and J lost 6, with 17 bases in between. Germline CDR1 and CDR2: MNHNS and SASEGT. Here the CDR3 reads CATSLRGLDTQYF. The CDR3 nucleotides read TGTGCCACTAGCCTGCGGGGGCTCGATACGCAGTATTTT.

In its sample, this clonotype was seen a few times. This sequence joins TRBV20-1 and TRBJ2-3, with TRBD2 matching over 7 bases. V lost 0 bases to trimming and J lost 4 bases; unmatched junction nucleotides: 4. This CDR3 spans 14 amino acids. Germline V gene lookup returns CDR1 DFQATT and CDR2 SNEGSKA (reference sequence). The CDR3 loop is CSARDPGGPDTQYF. CDR3 nucleotide sequence: TGCAGTGCTAGAGATCCGGGAGGCCCAGATACGCAGTATTTT.

V and J are TRBV9 and TRBJ1-1; D remains ambiguous. The germline V gene has CDR1 SGDLS and CDR2 YYNGEE. With 0 bases removed from V and 1 base from J, the gap between germline ends came to 4 bases. The CDR3 runs 13 residues. The DNA for the CDR3 is TGTGCCAGCAGCGTAGCTCCGAACACTGAAGCTTTCTTT. Amino acids: CASSVAPNTEAFF.

J is TRBJ1-6 and V is TRBV11-3; the D is unclear. Germline CDR1 and CDR2: SGHNT and YENEEA. The V end lost 5 bases, the J end lost 6 bases, and 5 bases lay between the germline ends. This CDR3 is 12 amino acids long. The CDR3 DNA sequence: TGTGCCAGCAGCCATGTTAATTCACCCCTCCACTTT. This encodes CASSHVNSPLHF.

V usage is TRBV5-1 and J usage is TRBJ1-1; no firm D call. Germline values: CDR1 SGHRS, CDR2 YFSETQ. Trimming took 1 base from V and 8 from J, leaving 12 bases between them. The length of the CDR3 is 13 residues. The DNA of the CDR3 is TGCGCCAGCAGCTTGTCGGAGAGTTCGGAAGCTTTCTTT. This gives the protein CASSLSESSEAFF.

The chain uses TRBV20-1 and TRBJ2-1, with D unclear. This CDR3 contains 11 residues. V shed 5 bases and J shed 4 bases, with 6 bases lying between them. Germline values: CDR1 DFQATT, CDR2 SNEGSKA (reference sequence). The CDR3 spells CSAGEYNEQFF. CDR3 in DNA: TGCAGTGCTGGGGAATACAATGAGCAGTTCTTC.

This clonotype was found many times. This chain connects TRBV5-1 to TRBJ2-7; 9 bases line up with TRBD1. J lost 3 bases, V lost 4 bases, and 11 bases had no gene match. The CDR3 is 16 residues long. Germline values: CDR1 SGHRS, CDR2 YFSETQ. Here the CDR3 DNA reads TGCGCCAGCAGCGGGGATAGACCGGGACAGGGCTACGAGCAGTACTTC. Translating it yields CASSGDRPGQGYEQYF.